The entry below describes one T cell receptor beta chain. What it recognizes is unknown. This record belongs to a study of OX40 agonist ivuxolimab in advanced cancers. Overall study results and limits: Relative to CD4+ cells, CD8+ T cells on average had more expanded clones.

Produced via immunoSEQ multiplex PCR; TCRdb's table is partial and in-frame only. The sample yields some 30,000 clones, about 80% seen once. The CDR3 extends over 15 amino acids. Germline V lookup: CDR1 MNHEY, CDR2 SVGAGI. After removal of 7 bases from V and 4 bases from J, the junction contained 6 bases not matched to a gene. Sample: CD4+ or CD8+ T cells sorted from blood, taken in a trial of the OX40 agonist ivuxolimab. The receptor was derived from an adult with an advanced solid tumor such as melanoma, head and neck, liver or kidney cancer. This chain links TRBV6-5 with TRBJ2-7; 14 nucleotides align to TRBD2. The CDR3 bases are TGTGCCAGCACTAGGACTAGCGGGGGGTTTTACGAGCAGTACTTC. Translated: CASTRTSGGFYEQYF.